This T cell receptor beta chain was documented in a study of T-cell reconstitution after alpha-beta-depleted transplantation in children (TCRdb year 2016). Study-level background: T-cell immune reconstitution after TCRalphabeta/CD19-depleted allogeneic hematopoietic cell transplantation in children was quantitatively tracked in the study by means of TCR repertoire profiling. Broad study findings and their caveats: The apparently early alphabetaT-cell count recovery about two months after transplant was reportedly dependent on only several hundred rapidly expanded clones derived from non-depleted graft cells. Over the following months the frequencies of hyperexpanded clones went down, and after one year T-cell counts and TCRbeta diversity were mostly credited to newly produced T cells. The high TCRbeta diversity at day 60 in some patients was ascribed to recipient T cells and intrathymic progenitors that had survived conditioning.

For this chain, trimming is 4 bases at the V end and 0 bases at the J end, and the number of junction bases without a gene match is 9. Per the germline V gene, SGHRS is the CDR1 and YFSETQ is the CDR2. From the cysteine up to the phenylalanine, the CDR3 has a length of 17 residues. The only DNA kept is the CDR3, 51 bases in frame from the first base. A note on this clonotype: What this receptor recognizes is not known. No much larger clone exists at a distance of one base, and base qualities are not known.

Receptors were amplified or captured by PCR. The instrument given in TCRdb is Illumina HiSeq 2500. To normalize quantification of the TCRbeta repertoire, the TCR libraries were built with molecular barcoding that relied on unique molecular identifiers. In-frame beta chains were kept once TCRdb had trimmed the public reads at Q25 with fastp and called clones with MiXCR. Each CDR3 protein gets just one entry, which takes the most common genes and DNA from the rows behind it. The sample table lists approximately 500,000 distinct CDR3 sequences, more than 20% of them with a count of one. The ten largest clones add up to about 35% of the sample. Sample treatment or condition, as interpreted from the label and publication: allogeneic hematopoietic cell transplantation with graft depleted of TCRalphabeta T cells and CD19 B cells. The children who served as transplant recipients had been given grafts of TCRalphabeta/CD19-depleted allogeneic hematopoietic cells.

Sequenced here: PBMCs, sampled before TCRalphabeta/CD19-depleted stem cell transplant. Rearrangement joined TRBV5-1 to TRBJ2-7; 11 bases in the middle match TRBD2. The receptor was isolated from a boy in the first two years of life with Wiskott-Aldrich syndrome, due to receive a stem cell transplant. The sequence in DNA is TGCGCCAGCAGCGCACTTGGGACTAGCGGTGTCTCCTACGAGCAGTACTTC. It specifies CASSALGTSGVSYEQYF.